These 8 T cell receptor beta chains originate from one sample sequenced in a study of cytotoxic CD8 clonotypes in ibrutinib-treated CLL. Sequenced by immunoSEQ multiplex PCR; TCRdb stores in-frame clones only, minus some. The sample lists about 330,000 clones; about 61% were seen once. Sequencing was performed on PBMCs, taken after 36 months of ibrutinib treatment. Every receptor here comes from a human donor with chronic lymphocytic leukemia.

The chain employs TRBV5-1 and TRBJ2-7; 7 nucleotides line up with TRBD2. Trimming cost V 4 bases and J 2 bases; bases outside gene matches: 9. Germline CDR1 is SGHRS and CDR2 is YFSETQ. The CDR3 runs 15 residues. CDR3 loop: CASSLAAGETYEQYF. DNA of the CDR3: TGCGCCAGCAGCCTAGCGGCGGGGGAGACCTACGAGCAGTACTTC.

A few counts support this clone. This chain links TRBV28 with TRBJ2-7; D might be TRBD1 (6 bases). The ends were cut back, 6 bases at V and 0 bases at J, with 9 bases in the middle. Per the germline V gene, CDR1 is MDHEN and CDR2 is SYDVKM. The CDR3 is 13 residues long. The CDR3 DNA follows: TGTGCCAGCAGGATACAGGGCTCCTACGAGCAGTACTTC. Translating gives CASRIQGSYEQYF.

The chain carries TRBV27 and TRBJ2-1, with 14 positions matching TRBD2. Germline trimming cut 5 bases from V and 2 bases from J; bases unmatched to any gene: 5. Germline CDR1 MNHEY, CDR2 SMNVEV (reference sequence). The CDR3 consists of 17 residues. The CDR3 here is CASSPRLAGGTYNEQFF. CDR3 nucleotides: TGTGCCAGCAGTCCCCGACTAGCGGGAGGGACCTACAATGAGCAGTTCTTC.

This chain uses TRBV6-6 with TRBJ2-7; TRBD1 matches 7 bases. The trim removed 4 bases at V and 3 bases at J, leaving 3 bases unmatched. In germline, CDR1 is MNHNY, CDR2 SVGAGI (reference sequence). This CDR3 comprises 13 residues. CDR3 bases: TGTGCCAGCAGTTCCGACAGGGACTACGAGCAGTACTTC. It encodes CASSSDRDYEQYF.

This clone was picked up a small number of times. The gene calls are TRBV6-5 and TRBJ1-2, with 7 bases aligning to TRBD1. The CDR3 is 14 residues long. Germline V lookup: CDR1 MNHEY, CDR2 SVGAGI. Trimming cost V 6 bases and J 3 bases; bases outside gene matches: 7. The CDR3 DNA reads TGTGCCAGCAGCCGACAGGGAGGGGACTATGGCTACACCTTC. It is translated as CASSRQGGDYGYTF.

The chain uses TRBV5-4 and TRBJ1-2; the match to TRBD1 covers 7 bases. The CDR3 spans 16 residues. The V and J ends lost 0 bases and 4 bases, in that order; junction bases with no gene match: 9. The V gene's germline CDR1 is SGHNT and CDR2 YYREEE (reference sequence). In DNA form, the CDR3 reads TGTGCCAGCAGCTTGGGACGAACCGGGACAGTCTATGGCTACACCTTC. Translation gives CASSLGRTGTVYGYTF.

V and J are TRBV29-1 and TRBJ2-1; either TRBD1 or TRBD2 may fit D (6 bases each). V was shortened by 4 bases and J by 3 bases, with 25 bases between the two germline ends. CDR1 is SQVTM and CDR2 is ANQGSEA in the germline V gene. The CDR3 length is 18 residues. CDR3 residues: CSVVPRGDQLPYYNEQFF. CDR3 in DNA: TGCAGCGTTGTCCCGAGGGGGGACCAACTTCCTTACTACAATGAGCAGTTCTTC.

The chain is built from TRBV10-3 and TRBJ1-2, with TRBD1 as a possible D gene (6 bases). The germline V and J ends were trimmed by 2 bases and 6 bases, with 10 bases remaining between them. CDR1 and CDR2 (germline): ENHRY, SYGVKD. CDR3 length equals 13 residues. The CDR3 DNA sequence: TGTGCCATCAGTGAGATAGGGGGGGATGGCTACACCTTC. Its protein is CAISEIGGDGYTF.